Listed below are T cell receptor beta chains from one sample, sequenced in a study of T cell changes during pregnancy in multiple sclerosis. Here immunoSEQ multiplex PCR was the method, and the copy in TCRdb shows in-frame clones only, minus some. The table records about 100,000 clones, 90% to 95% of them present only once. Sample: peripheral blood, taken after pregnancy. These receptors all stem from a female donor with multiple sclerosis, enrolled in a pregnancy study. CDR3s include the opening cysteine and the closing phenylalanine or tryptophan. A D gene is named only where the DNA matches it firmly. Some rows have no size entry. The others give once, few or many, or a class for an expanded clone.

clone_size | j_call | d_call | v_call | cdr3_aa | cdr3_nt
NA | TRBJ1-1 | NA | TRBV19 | CASSMRSQGEAFF | TGTGCCAGTAGTATGAGGTCGCAGGGTGAAGCTTTCTTT
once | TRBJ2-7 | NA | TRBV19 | CASRPRQAAYEQYF | TGTGCCAGTAGGCCGAGACAGGCCGCCTACGAGCAGTACTTC
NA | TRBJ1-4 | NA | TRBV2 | CASSLLQGAEKLFF | TGTGCCAGCAGTTTATTACAGGGTGCTGAAAAACTGTTTTTT
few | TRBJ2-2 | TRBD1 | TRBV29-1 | CSVAWDRLSGELFF | TGCAGCGTTGCGTGGGACAGGCTCTCCGGGGAGCTGTTTTTT
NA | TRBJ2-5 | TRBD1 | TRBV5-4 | CASSSGGTGVETQYF | TGTGCCAGCAGCTCCGGGGGGACAGGGGTGGAGACCCAGTACTTC
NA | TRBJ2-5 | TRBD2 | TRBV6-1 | CASGGGGVETQYF | TGTGCCAGCGGGGGGGGAGGGGTGGAGACCCAGTACTTC
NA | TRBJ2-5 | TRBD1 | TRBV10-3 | CAISEEGAGKETQYF | TGTGCCATCAGTGAGGAGGGGGCAGGGAAAGAGACCCAGTACTTC
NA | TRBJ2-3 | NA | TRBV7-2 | CASSASSWTQYF | TGTGCCAGCAGCGCCTCTAGCTGGACGCAGTATTTT
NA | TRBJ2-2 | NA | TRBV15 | CATSRDQAGPNTGELFF | TGTGCCACCAGCAGAGATCAGGCGGGACCGAACACCGGGGAGCTGTTTTTT
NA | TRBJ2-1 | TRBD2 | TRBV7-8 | CASSLDPGLAYHNEQFF | TGTGCCAGCAGCTTAGACCCGGGACTAGCGTACCACAATGAGCAGTTCTTC
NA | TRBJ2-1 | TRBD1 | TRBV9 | CASSIGTVGSYNEQFF | TGTGCCAGCAGCATAGGGACAGTTGGTTCCTACAATGAGCAGTTCTTC
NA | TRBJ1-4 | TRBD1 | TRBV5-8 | CASSFGTGAPSEKLFF | TGTGCCAGCAGCTTCGGGACAGGGGCGCCGAGTGAAAAACTGTTTTTT
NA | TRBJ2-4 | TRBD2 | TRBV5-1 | CASRRGAGDIQYF | TGCGCCAGCCGACGAGGGGCGGGAGACATTCAGTACTTC
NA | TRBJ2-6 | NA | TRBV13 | CASRSSQGPYSGANVLTF | TGTGCCAGCAGGAGTTCGCAGGGGCCCTACTCTGGGGCCAACGTCCTGACTTTC
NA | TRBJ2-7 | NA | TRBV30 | CAWSVSQGNEQYF | TGTGCCTGGAGTGTCAGTCAGGGTAACGAGCAGTACTTC
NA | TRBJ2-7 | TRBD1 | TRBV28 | CASSSGTVSYEQYF | TGTGCCAGCAGTTCCGGGACAGTCTCCTACGAGCAGTACTTC
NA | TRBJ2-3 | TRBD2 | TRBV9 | CASSLGLAATDTQYF | TGTGCCAGCAGCTTGGGACTAGCGGCCACAGATACGCAGTATTTT
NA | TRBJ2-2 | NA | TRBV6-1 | CASRRTANTGELFF | TGTGCCAGCAGGAGGACAGCGAACACCGGGGAGCTGTTTTTT
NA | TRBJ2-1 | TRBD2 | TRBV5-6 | CAGGVAGGSYNEQFF | TGTGCCGGAGGAGTAGCGGGGGGCTCCTACAATGAGCAGTTCTTC
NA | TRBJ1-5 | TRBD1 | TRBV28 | CASRTGGARQPQHF | TGTGCCAGCAGAACAGGGGGCGCACGTCAGCCCCAGCATTTT
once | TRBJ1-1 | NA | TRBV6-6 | CASTGQVDTEAFF | TGTGCCAGCACGGGACAAGTGGACACTGAAGCTTTCTTT
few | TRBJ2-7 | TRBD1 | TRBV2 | CASSDQGARNEQYF | TGTGCCAGCAGTGATCAGGGGGCTAGGAACGAGCAGTACTTC
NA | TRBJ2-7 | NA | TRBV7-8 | CASRQTLWSSYEQYF | TGTGCCAGCAGGCAGACTCTCTGGAGCTCCTACGAGCAGTACTTC
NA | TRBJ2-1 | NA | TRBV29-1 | CSVTRTASYNEQFF | TGCAGCGTAACCCGGACAGCCTCCTACAATGAGCAGTTCTTC
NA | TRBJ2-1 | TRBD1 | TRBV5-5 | CASSTQGVRGNEQFF | TGTGCCAGCAGCACTCAGGGGGTAAGGGGCAATGAGCAGTTCTTC